One and the same sample provided the 21 T cell receptor beta chains below, sequenced in a study of blood T cell repertoires in COVID-19. Produced via immunoSEQ multiplex PCR; TCRdb's table is partial and in-frame only. The sample consists of approximately 250,000 clones, 84% of them appearing once. Sequenced sample: peripheral blood. These receptors all come from a woman between 40 and 50 years old who had recovered from COVID-19.

The rearrangement uses TRBV4-1 and TRBJ1-1, with 9 bases fitting TRBD1. Germline assignment: CDR1 MGHRA and CDR2 YSYEKL. After removal of 4 bases from V and 5 bases from J, the junction contained 5 bases not matched to a gene. This CDR3 is built from 14 residues. The CDR3 spells CASSRRDRVTEAFF. The DNA of the CDR3 is TGCGCCAGCAGCCGCCGGGACAGGGTTACTGAAGCTTTCTTT.

This clone has just a few counts. The J gene is TRBJ2-2, the V gene TRBV29-1, with D perhaps TRBD1 (5 bases). Trimming pared 6 bases from V and 1 base from J, leaving 15 bases between. Germline assignment: CDR1 SQVTM and CDR2 ANQGSEA. This CDR3 has 15 amino acids. As DNA, the CDR3 is TGCAGCGTAGCTAAGGGTACAGGGAACACCGGGGAGCTGTTTTTT. Protein: CSVAKGTGNTGELFF.

CDR3 residues: CASRPTTKKGYTF. For the CDR3, the DNA is TGTGCCAGCAGGCCCACGACTAAAAAGGGCTACACCTTC. This chain joins TRBV12-3 or TRBV12-4 and TRBJ1-2; D ambiguous. The CDR3 is made up of 13 amino acids. V was clipped by 6 bases and J by 8 bases, with 16 bases between them.

This chain uses TRBV30 with TRBJ1-5; D not resolved. The V end lost 0 bases, the J end lost 7 bases, and 16 bases lay between the germline ends. CDR3 length equals 15 residues. Germline CDR1 GTSNPN, CDR2 SVGIG (reference sequence). CDR3 protein: CAWSVVNLAGQPQHF. The CDR3 nucleotides read TGTGCCTGGAGTGTAGTAAATCTAGCGGGGCAGCCCCAGCATTTT.

This sequence joins TRBV5-1 and TRBJ1-1; D not certain. The V end was cut by 0 bases, the J end by 4 bases, with 10 bases between. Looked up from germline, CDR1 is SGHRS and CDR2 is YFSETQ. The CDR3 runs 14 residues. CDR3 loop: CASSLELSGTEAFF. In DNA, the CDR3 is TGCGCCAGCAGCTTGGAACTATCGGGCACTGAAGCTTTCTTT.

This clone has a handful of counts. This CDR3 is CSVEDLGDNEQFF. The CDR3 region has the DNA TGCAGCGTTGAAGATCTGGGCGACAATGAGCAGTTCTTC. The chain has TRBV29-1 and TRBJ2-1; D is unclear. The germline V gene encodes CDR1 SQVTM and CDR2 ANQGSEA. The CDR3 sequence is 13 residues long. Trimming cost V 0 bases and J 5 bases, with 8 bases left between them.

The chain employs TRBV5-6 and TRBJ2-7; D possibly corresponds to TRBD2 (6 bases). Trimming shortened V by 4 bases and J by 0 bases, and 14 bases separated the two germline ends. Germline V gene lookup returns CDR1 SGHDT and CDR2 YYEEEE. The CDR3 contains 15 residues. The CDR3 spells CASSETSGSSYEQYF. DNA of the CDR3: TGTGCCAGCAGCGAGACCTCCGGGAGCTCCTACGAGCAGTACTTC.

The V gene is TRBV5-1, the J gene TRBJ1-6; D is unresolved. The CDR3 is 15 residues long. V lost 1 base to trimming and J lost 2 bases, with 7 bases between them. Germline CDR1 and CDR2: SGHRS and YFSETQ. In nucleotides, the CDR3 is TGCGCCAGCAGCTTGAATCGGGCCTATAATTCACCCCTCCACTTT. Its protein is CASSLNRAYNSPLHF.

The rearrangement links TRBV20-1 to TRBJ2-3; 8 nucleotides align to TRBD2. Germline CDR1 reads DFQATT; CDR2 reads SNEGSKA (reference sequence). V lost 3 bases, J lost 1 base, and 9 bases stayed unmatched. CDR3 length: 16 amino acids. The CDR3 bases are TGCAGTGCTAGTGATAAGGTTAGCGGGGGCACAGATACGCAGTATTTT. This translates into CSASDKVSGGTDTQYF.

This rearrangement joins TRBV10-3 to TRBJ2-3; D is undetermined. The CDR3 has 15 amino acids. V was shortened by 10 bases and J by 0 bases, with 17 bases between the two germline ends. CDR1 and CDR2 (germline): ENHRY, SYGVKD. CDR3 sequence reads: CATGASSPSTDTQYF. The CDR3 bases are TGTGCCACCGGAGCAAGCAGTCCGAGCACAGATACGCAGTATTTT.

This chain connects TRBV2 to TRBJ2-7; 7 bases fit TRBD1. Germline assignment: CDR1 SNHLY and CDR2 FYNNEI. With V trimmed by 6 bases and J by 4 bases, 9 bases remained unmatched. CDR3 size: 14 residues. CDR3 loop: CASRRQGSGYEQYF. The CDR3 nucleotides are TGTGCCAGCAGGAGACAGGGATCTGGTTACGAGCAGTACTTC.

This chain uses TRBV15 with TRBJ2-3; D might be TRBD1 (6 bases). Germline assignment: CDR1 LNHNV and CDR2 YYDKDF (reference sequence). The CDR3 consists of 15 residues. V was trimmed by 4 bases and J by 2 bases, leaving 13 bases between them. The CDR3 sequence is CATSTRTGHTDTQYF. In nucleotides, the CDR3 is TGTGCCACCAGCACTAGGACGGGACACACAGATACGCAGTATTTT.

The V and J genes are TRBV6-6 and TRBJ1-1, with D perhaps TRBD1 (6 bases). The V gene lost 5 bases and the J gene lost 6 bases, with 19 bases spanning the gap. The CDR3 covers 15 residues. Germline loops: CDR1 MNHNY, CDR2 SVGAGI (reference sequence). CDR3 DNA sequence: TGTGCCAGCAGTGGGGGCGTCGCCCACGGCGCTGAAGCTTTCTTT. Translated, it gives CASSGGVAHGAEAFF.

The chain couples TRBV5-1 to TRBJ2-1; possibly TRBD1 for D (6 bases). The length of the CDR3 is 14 residues. The germline gives CDR1 SGHRS, CDR2 YFSETQ. Trimming stripped 4 bases from V and 6 bases from J, with 14 bases between. The CDR3 sequence: CASSEQGTSNEQFF. The CDR3 DNA follows: TGCGCCAGCAGCGAACAGGGCACTTCCAATGAGCAGTTCTTC.

V is TRBV5-1 and J is TRBJ2-5; 9 bases fit TRBD1. Germline-derived CDR1 and CDR2 are SGHRS and YFSETQ. This CDR3 is 15 amino acids long. The J segment lost 4 bases and the V segment lost 4 bases, leaving 8 bases of the junction unmatched. The CDR3 here is CASSIQQGAGETQYF. CDR3 DNA sequence: TGCGCCAGCAGCATACAACAGGGGGCCGGAGAGACCCAGTACTTC.

The chain joins TRBV5-6 to TRBJ1-5; 9 nucleotides align to TRBD1. J was trimmed by 6 bases and V by 4 bases; bases with no gene match: 8. The CDR3 extends over 15 amino acids. Per germline, CDR1 SGHDT and CDR2 YYEEEE. The CDR3 protein is CASSTRQGEVQPQHF. In DNA form, the CDR3 reads TGTGCCAGCAGCACCCGACAGGGGGAAGTTCAGCCCCAGCATTTT.

This clone was found once. CDR3 in DNA: TGCGCCAGCAGCTTGTCGGGGTATGGGGCCAACGTCCTGACTTTC. This encodes CASSLSGYGANVLTF. The J gene is TRBJ2-6, the V gene TRBV5-1; the D gene is possibly TRBD2 (5 bases). Germline V CDR1 and CDR2: SGHRS, YFSETQ. The CDR3 covers 15 residues. V shed 1 base and J shed 3 bases, with 8 bases lying between them.

The rearrangement uses TRBV11-3 and TRBJ2-3; 11 bases agree with TRBD2. The CDR3 runs 16 residues. V lost 5 bases, J lost 3 bases, and 7 bases stayed unmatched. Germline V CDR1 and CDR2: SGHNT, YENEEA. This chain's CDR3 is CASSRPLAGGTDTQYF. The DNA for the CDR3 is TGTGCCAGCAGCCGCCCCCTAGCGGGGGGTACAGATACGCAGTATTTT.

The CDR3 DNA reads as TGTGCCAGCAGTACCGGGACAGCGGAGACCCAGTACTTC. Encoded protein: CASSTGTAETQYF. This chain connects TRBV28 to TRBJ2-5; 7 bases line up with TRBD1. J gave up 5 bases and V 5 bases, and 5 bases lay outside the gene matches. The CDR3 has 13 residues. Germline V gene lookup returns CDR1 MDHEN and CDR2 SYDVKM.

The chain recombines TRBV5-5 with TRBJ1-1; D unresolved. This CDR3 spans 13 amino acids. The V end lost 2 bases, the J end lost 3 bases, and 8 bases lay between the germline ends. Germline CDR1 SGHKS, CDR2 YYEKEE (reference sequence). CDR3 amino acids: CASSFGTDTEAFF. The CDR3 DNA reads TGTGCCAGCAGCTTTGGCACAGACACTGAAGCTTTCTTT.

The rearrangement joins TRBV5-5 to TRBJ1-2, with D perhaps TRBD1 (6 bases). The CDR3 is made up of 15 amino acids. The V end was cut by 0 bases, the J end by 8 bases, with 17 bases between. Germline V gene data show CDR1 as SGHKS and CDR2 as YYEKEE (reference sequence). The CDR3: CASSLDSQGFLGYTF. CDR3 in DNA: TGTGCCAGCAGCTTGGATTCGCAGGGGTTCTTGGGCTACACCTTC.